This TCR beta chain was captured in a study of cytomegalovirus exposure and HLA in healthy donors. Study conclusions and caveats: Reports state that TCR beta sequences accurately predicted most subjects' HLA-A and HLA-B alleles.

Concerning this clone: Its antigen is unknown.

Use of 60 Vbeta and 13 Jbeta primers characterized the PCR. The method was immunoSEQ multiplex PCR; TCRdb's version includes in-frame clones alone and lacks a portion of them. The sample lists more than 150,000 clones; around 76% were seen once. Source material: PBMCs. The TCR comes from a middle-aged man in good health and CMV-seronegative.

The CDR3 loop reads CASSSGGLAGGAYNEQFF. As DNA, the CDR3 is TGTGCCAGCAGCTCGGGAGGACTAGCGGGAGGGGCCTACAATGAGCAGTTCTTC. V is TRBV5-4 and J is TRBJ2-1; 15 bases agree with TRBD2. Looked up from germline, CDR1 is SGHNT and CDR2 is YYREEE (reference sequence). V gave up 3 bases and J gave up 2 bases; unmatched junction bases: 6. This CDR3 is built from 18 residues.